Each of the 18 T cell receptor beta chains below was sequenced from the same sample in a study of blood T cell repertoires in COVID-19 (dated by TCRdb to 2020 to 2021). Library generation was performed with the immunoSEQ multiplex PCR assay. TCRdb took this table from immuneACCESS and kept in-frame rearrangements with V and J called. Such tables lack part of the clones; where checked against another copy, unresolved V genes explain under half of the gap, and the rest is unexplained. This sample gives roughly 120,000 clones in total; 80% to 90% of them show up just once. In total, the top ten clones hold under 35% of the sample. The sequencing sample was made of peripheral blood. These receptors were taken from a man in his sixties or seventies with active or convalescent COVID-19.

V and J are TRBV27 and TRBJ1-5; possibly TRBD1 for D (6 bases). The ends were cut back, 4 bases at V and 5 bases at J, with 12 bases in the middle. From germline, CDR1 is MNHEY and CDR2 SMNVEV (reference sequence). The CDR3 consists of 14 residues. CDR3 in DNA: TGTGCCAGCAGTTCGGGACACCATTATCAGCCCCAGCATTTT. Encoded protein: CASSSGHHYQPQHF.

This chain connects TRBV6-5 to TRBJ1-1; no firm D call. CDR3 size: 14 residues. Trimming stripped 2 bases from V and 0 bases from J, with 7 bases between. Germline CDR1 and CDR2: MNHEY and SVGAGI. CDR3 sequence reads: CASSYGLMNTEAFF. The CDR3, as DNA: TGTGCCAGCAGTTACGGGCTCATGAACACTGAAGCTTTCTTT.

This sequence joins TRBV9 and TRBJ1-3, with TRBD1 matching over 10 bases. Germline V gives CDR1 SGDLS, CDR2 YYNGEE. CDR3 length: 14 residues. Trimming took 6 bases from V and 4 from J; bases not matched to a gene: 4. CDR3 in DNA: TGTGCCAGCAAGGGACAGGGGAGGGGAAACACCATATATTTT. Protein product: CASKGQGRGNTIYF.

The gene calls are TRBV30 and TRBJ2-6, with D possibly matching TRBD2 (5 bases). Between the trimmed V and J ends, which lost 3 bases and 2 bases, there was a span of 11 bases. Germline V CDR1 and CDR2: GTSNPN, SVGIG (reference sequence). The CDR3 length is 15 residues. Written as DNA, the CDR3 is TGTGCCTGGAGCTACCCCGGGGCTGGGGCCAACGTCCTGACTTTC. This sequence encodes CAWSYPGAGANVLTF.

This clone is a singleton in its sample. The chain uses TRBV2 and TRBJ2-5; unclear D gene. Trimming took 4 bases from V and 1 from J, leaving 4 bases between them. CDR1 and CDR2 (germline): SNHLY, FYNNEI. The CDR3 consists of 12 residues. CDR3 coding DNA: TGTGCCAGCAGTGCTATCCAAGAGACCCAGTACTTC. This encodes CASSAIQETQYF.

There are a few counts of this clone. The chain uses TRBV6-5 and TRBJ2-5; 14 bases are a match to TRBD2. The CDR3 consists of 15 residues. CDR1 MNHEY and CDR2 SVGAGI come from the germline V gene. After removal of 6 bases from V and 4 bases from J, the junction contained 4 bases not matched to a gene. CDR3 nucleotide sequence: TGTGCCAGCAGAACCGGACTAGCGGGAGGAGAGACCCAGTACTTC. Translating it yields CASRTGLAGGETQYF.

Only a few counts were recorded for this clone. The CDR3: CASSLVGAAARNTEAFF. The CDR3 DNA sequence: TGTGCCAGCAGCTTAGTTGGGGCGGCGGCCCGAAACACTGAAGCTTTCTTT. The V call is TRBV5-4, the J call TRBJ1-1; D might be TRBD1 (5 bases). Germline V CDR1 and CDR2: SGHNT, YYREEE (reference sequence). Trimming removed 2 bases from V and 2 bases from J, with 19 bases in between. The CDR3 extends over 17 amino acids.

The CDR3 DNA reads as TGTGCCAGCTCGAAGGGGACACCCGGCATAGAGCCCCAGCATTTT. Its translation is CASSKGTPGIEPQHF. V usage is TRBV18 and J usage is TRBJ1-5; the D gene is possibly TRBD1 (6 bases). V shed 6 bases and J shed 8 bases, with 20 bases lying between them. From germline, CDR1 is KGHSH and CDR2 LQKENI. This CDR3 is built from 15 residues.

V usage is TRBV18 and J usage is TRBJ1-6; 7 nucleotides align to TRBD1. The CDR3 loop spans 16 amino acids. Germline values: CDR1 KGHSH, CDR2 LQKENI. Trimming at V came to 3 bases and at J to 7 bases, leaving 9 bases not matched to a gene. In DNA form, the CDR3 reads TGTGCCAGCTCACCTCCAGCCCGGGACAGCAATTCACCCCTCCACTTT. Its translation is CASSPPARDSNSPLHF.

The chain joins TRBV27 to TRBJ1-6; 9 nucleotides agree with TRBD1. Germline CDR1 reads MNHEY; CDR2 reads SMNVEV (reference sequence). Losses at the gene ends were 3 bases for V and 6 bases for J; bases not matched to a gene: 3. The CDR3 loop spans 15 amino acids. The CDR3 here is CASSFEDRGNSPLHF. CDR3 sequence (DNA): TGTGCCAGCAGTTTCGAGGACAGGGGTAATTCACCCCTCCACTTT.

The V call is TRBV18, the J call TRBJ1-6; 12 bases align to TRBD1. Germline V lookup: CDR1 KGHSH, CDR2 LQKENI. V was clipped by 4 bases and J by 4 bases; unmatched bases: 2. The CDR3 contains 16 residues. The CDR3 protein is CASSRGQGAYNSPLHF. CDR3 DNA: TGTGCCAGCTCACGGGGACAGGGGGCGTATAATTCACCCCTCCACTTT.

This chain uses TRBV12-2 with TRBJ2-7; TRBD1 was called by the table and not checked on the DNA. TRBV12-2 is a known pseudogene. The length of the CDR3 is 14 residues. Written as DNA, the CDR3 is TGTGCAAGTCGCTTAGTGGACAGGACCTACGAGCAGTACTTC. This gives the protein CASRLVDRTYEQYF.

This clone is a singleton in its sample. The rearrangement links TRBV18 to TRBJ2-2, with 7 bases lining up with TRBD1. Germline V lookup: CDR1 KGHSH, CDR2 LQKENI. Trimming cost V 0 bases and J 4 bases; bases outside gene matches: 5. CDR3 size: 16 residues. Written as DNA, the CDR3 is TGTGCCAGCTCACCACCGGTCAGGGGGACCACCGGGGAGCTGTTTTTT. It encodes CASSPPVRGTTGELFF.

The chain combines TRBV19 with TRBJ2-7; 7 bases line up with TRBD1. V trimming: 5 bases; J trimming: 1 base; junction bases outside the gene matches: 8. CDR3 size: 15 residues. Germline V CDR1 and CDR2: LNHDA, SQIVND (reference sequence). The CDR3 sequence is CASSSDREVSYEQYF. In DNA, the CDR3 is TGTGCCAGTAGTTCCGACAGGGAAGTTTCCTACGAGCAGTACTTC.

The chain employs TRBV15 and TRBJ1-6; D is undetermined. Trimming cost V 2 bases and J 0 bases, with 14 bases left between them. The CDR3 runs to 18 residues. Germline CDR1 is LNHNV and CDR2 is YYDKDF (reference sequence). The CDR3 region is CATSRPGEFSSYNSPLHF. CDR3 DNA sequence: TGTGCCACCAGCAGACCCGGGGAATTTAGCTCCTATAATTCACCCCTCCACTTT.

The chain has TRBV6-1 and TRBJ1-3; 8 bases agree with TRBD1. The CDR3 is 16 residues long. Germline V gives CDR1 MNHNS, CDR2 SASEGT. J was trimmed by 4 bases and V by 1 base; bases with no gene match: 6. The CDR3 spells CASSEGDDRGGNTIYF. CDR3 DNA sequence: TGTGCCAGCAGTGAAGGTGACGACAGGGGAGGAAACACCATATATTTT.

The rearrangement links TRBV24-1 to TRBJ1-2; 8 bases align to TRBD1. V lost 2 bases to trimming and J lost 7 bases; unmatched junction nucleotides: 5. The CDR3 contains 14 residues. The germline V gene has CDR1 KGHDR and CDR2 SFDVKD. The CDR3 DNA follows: TGTGCCACCAGTGATTCCCTGACAGGGGTTGGCTACACCTTC. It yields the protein CATSDSLTGVGYTF.

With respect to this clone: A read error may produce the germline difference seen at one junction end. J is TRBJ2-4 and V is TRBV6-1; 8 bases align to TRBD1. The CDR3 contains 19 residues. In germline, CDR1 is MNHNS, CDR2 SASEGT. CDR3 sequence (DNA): TGTGCCAGCAGCGAAGGGCAGGGGGCAGGTTTCTTAGCCAAAAACATTCAGTACTTC. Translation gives CASSEGQGAGFLAKNIQYF.